These 30 T cell receptor beta chains came from one sample sequenced in a study of blood T cell repertoires in COVID-19. TCRdb's copy holds only in-frame clones and misses some; the assay was immunoSEQ multiplex PCR. The sample contains over 45,000 clones, 70% to 90% of which appear only once. The sequencing sample was made of peripheral blood. These receptors came from a woman older than 75 with acute or convalescent COVID-19.

The rearrangement joins TRBV6-5 to TRBJ1-6; maybe TRBD1 (5 bases). V shed 2 bases and J shed 6 bases, with 5 bases lying between them. Germline V gives CDR1 MNHEY, CDR2 SVGAGI. This CDR3 is built from 13 residues. The CDR3 region has the DNA TGTGCCAGCAGTTACGGGGCTAATTCACCCCTCCACTTT. It translates to CASSYGANSPLHF.

The count of this clone is one. The chain couples TRBV7-2 to TRBJ2-2, with TRBD2 as a possible D gene (6 bases). CDR3 length: 13 amino acids. Looked up from germline, CDR1 is SGHTA and CDR2 is FQGNSA. The ends were cut back, 3 bases at V and 6 bases at J, with 8 bases in the middle. In nucleotides, the CDR3 is TGTGCCAGCAGCTTCGGAGGGGCCGGGGAGCTGTTTTTT. Residues: CASSFGGAGELFF. Combining the CDR3 with reference TRBV7-2 and TRBJ2-2 gives the whole variable domain GAGVSQSPSNKVTEKGKDVELRCDPISGHTALYWYRQSLGQGLEFLIYFQGNSAPDKSGLPSDRFSAERTGGSVSTLTIQRTQQEDSAVYLCASSFGGAGELFFGEGSRLTVL.

This chain links TRBV7-9 with TRBJ2-1; no firm D call. Germline V gives CDR1 SEHNR, CDR2 FQNEAQ (reference sequence). This CDR3 is 14 amino acids long. V dropped 1 base and J dropped 6 bases, with 10 bases sitting between them. The CDR3 protein is CASSLGDTLNEQFF. The CDR3 bases are TGTGCCAGCAGCTTAGGCGACACGCTCAATGAGCAGTTCTTC.

The rearrangement uses TRBV5-6 and TRBJ1-5; D gene ambiguous. The CDR3 contains 14 residues. CDR1 is SGHDT, CDR2 YYEEEE, per germline. Trimming left V 5 bases short and J 1 base short, with 10 bases between. Here the CDR3 reads CASREWRSNQPQHF. The CDR3 DNA is TGTGCCAGCAGGGAATGGAGAAGCAATCAGCCCCAGCATTTT.

The chain combines TRBV5-6 with TRBJ2-1; possibly TRBD1 for D (5 bases). The CDR3 totals 14 residues. Looked up from germline, CDR1 is SGHDT and CDR2 is YYEEEE. Trimming took 3 bases from V and 1 from J, leaving 8 bases between them. CDR3 amino acids: CASSSQGSYNEQFF. The DNA for the CDR3 is TGTGCCAGCAGCTCCCAGGGATCCTACAATGAGCAGTTCTTC.

The chain links TRBV7-2 to TRBJ2-5; a weak D match, TRBD1 (5 bases). V was trimmed by 1 base and J by 5 bases, leaving 14 bases between them. Germline V gene sequence: CDR1 SGHTA, CDR2 FQGNSA. The CDR3 loop spans 15 amino acids. CDR3 amino acids: CASSLVVRAAETQYF. The CDR3 nucleotides read TGTGCCAGCAGCTTAGTCGTCAGGGCGGCGGAGACCCAGTACTTC.

The chain joins TRBV6-5 to TRBJ2-7; 8 nucleotides line up with TRBD1. Germline V gene data show CDR1 as MNHEY and CDR2 as SVGAGI. V lost 6 bases, J lost 9 bases, and 13 bases stayed unmatched. This CDR3 comprises 14 residues. This chain's CDR3 is CASRGQGSSSRQYF. CDR3 sequence (DNA): TGTGCCAGCAGAGGACAGGGAAGTTCGTCCAGGCAGTACTTC.

The chain recombines TRBV11-2 with TRBJ1-6, with D possibly TRBD1 on 5 matching bases. CDR3 length equals 15 residues. V shed 4 bases and J shed 7 bases, with 14 bases lying between them. The germline V gene has CDR1 SGHAT and CDR2 FQNNGV. The CDR3: CASSSLSGVNSPLHF. In DNA form, the CDR3 reads TGTGCCAGCAGCTCCCTCTCGGGGGTGAATTCACCCCTCCACTTT.

The rearrangement joins TRBV27 to TRBJ1-1; D not resolved. The CDR3 loop spans 14 amino acids. The germline CDR1 and CDR2 sequences are MNHEY and SMNVEV (reference sequence). V was cut by 2 bases and J by 4 bases, with 11 bases left in between. CDR3 nucleotides: TGTGCCAGCAGTTTAGCTCCGACACTCACTGAAGCTTTCTTT. It translates to CASSLAPTLTEAFF.

The CDR3 loop is CASKTGNSYNSPLHF. The CDR3 DNA reads as TGTGCCAGTAAGACAGGCAACTCCTATAATTCACCCCTCCACTTT. V gene TRBV27 combines with J gene TRBJ1-6, with a possible D match to TRBD1 (6 bases). This CDR3 is 15 amino acids long. V lost 9 bases to trimming and J lost 0 bases, with 12 bases between them. CDR1 is MNHEY and CDR2 is SMNVEV in the germline V gene (reference sequence).

This chain links TRBV10-2 with TRBJ2-1; 13 bases line up with TRBD2. The CDR3 is 18 amino acids. V gave up 8 bases and J gave up 5 bases; unmatched junction bases: 15. In germline, CDR1 is WSHSY, CDR2 SAAADI. The CDR3 here is CASAKRTSGGARNNEQFF. CDR3 bases: TGCGCCAGCGCTAAACGAACTAGCGGGGGGGCGAGGAACAATGAGCAGTTCTTC.

The chain employs TRBV6-5 and TRBJ1-2, with 7 bases fitting TRBD1. The CDR3 contains 16 residues. Looked up from germline, CDR1 is MNHEY and CDR2 is SVGAGI. V gave up 2 bases and J gave up 4 bases; unmatched junction bases: 10. CDR3 bases: TGTGCCAGCAGTTACGCCTTAGCGGAGGGGGCCTATGGCTACACCTTC. It codes for CASSYALAEGAYGYTF.

This clone was counted many times. This rearrangement joins TRBV3-1 (or the pseudogene TRBV3-2) to TRBJ1-2, with TRBD1 identical over 8 bases. In germline, CDR1 is LGHDT, CDR2 YNNKEL (reference sequence). The V segment lost 4 bases and the J segment 5 bases; nucleotides outside the gene matches: 6. The CDR3 length is 14 residues. CDR3 region: CASSPPGQEYGYTF. CDR3 DNA sequence: TGTGCCAGCAGCCCACCGGGACAGGAATATGGCTACACCTTC.

J is TRBJ1-5 and V is TRBV2; tentatively, D is TRBD1 (5 bases). Germline V gene lookup returns CDR1 SNHLY and CDR2 FYNNEI. Trimming shortened V by 3 bases and J by 6 bases, and 9 bases separated the two germline ends. The CDR3 runs 13 residues. CDR3 DNA: TGTGCCAGCAGTGAGGGGGGTTCTCAGCCCCAGCATTTT. It is translated as CASSEGGSQPQHF. Full variable domain (remainder filled in from reference TRBV2 and TRBJ1-5): EPEVTQTPSHQVTQMGQEVILRCVPISNHLYFYWYRQILGQKVEFLVSFYNNEISEKSEIFDDQFSVERPDGSNFTLKIRSTKLEDSAMYFCASSEGGSQPQHFGDGTRLSIL.

This sequence joins TRBV5-1 and TRBJ2-5; 14 bases map to TRBD2. Losses at the gene ends were 4 bases for V and 0 bases for J; bases not matched to a gene: 8. The length of the CDR3 is 18 residues. The germline V gene encodes CDR1 SGHRS and CDR2 YFSETQ. CDR3 nucleotides: TGCGCCAGCAGCCCCGGGACTAGCGGGGGACCGCACCAAGAGACCCAGTACTTC. The encoded protein is CASSPGTSGGPHQETQYF.

The J gene is TRBJ1-1, the V gene TRBV3-1 (or the pseudogene TRBV3-2); D gene ambiguous. V was shortened by 0 bases and J by 1 base, with 18 bases between the two germline ends. Germline loops: CDR1 LGHDT, CDR2 YNNKEL (reference sequence). The CDR3 has 18 amino acids. In DNA, the CDR3 is TGTGCCAGCAGCCAAGATCTACCCGGGGTAGTAGGGAACACTGAAGCTTTCTTT. It yields the protein CASSQDLPGVVGNTEAFF.

The rearrangement joins TRBV2 to TRBJ2-1; unclear D gene. CDR3 length: 14 amino acids. The germline V gene encodes CDR1 SNHLY and CDR2 FYNNEI. Between the trimmed V and J ends, which lost 6 bases and 2 bases, there was a span of 11 bases. The CDR3 sequence is CASRKQATYNEQFF. The CDR3, as DNA: TGTGCCAGCAGGAAGCAGGCCACCTACAATGAGCAGTTCTTC.

The chain joins TRBV5-1 to TRBJ1-6, with 7 positions matching TRBD1. Germline V gene data show CDR1 as SGHRS and CDR2 as YFSETQ. CDR3 length: 14 amino acids. V shed 6 bases, J shed 7 bases, and the junction held 7 bases outside the gene matches. CDR3: CASTAGTANSPLHF. The CDR3 bases are TGCGCCAGCACCGCAGGGACAGCAAATTCACCCCTCCACTTT.

This chain links TRBV19 with TRBJ1-3; 9 bases fit TRBD1. V dropped 9 bases and J dropped 1; count of bases not matched to a gene: 7. CDR3 length equals 15 residues. Per germline, CDR1 LNHDA and CDR2 SQIVND (reference sequence). The CDR3 region is CASTDRGGSGNTIYF. The CDR3 DNA is TGTGCCAGCACGGACAGGGGTGGTTCTGGAAACACCATATATTTT.

This chain uses TRBV7-2 with TRBJ2-1, with 8 bases that match TRBD2. This CDR3 contains 15 residues. Germline V gene data show CDR1 as SGHTA and CDR2 as FQGNSA. The V gene end was trimmed by 1 base and the J gene end by 5 bases; junction bases not matched to a gene: 4. The CDR3 bases are TGTGCCAGCAGCTTAGACGGGGGGGCGGACAATGAGCAGTTCTTC. Amino acids: CASSLDGGADNEQFF. The full variable domain, completed using reference TRBV7-2 and TRBJ2-1, is GAGVSQSPSNKVTEKGKDVELRCDPISGHTALYWYRQSLGQGLEFLIYFQGNSAPDKSGLPSDRFSAERTGGSVSTLTIQRTQQEDSAVYLCASSLDGGADNEQFFGPGTRLTVL.

V usage is TRBV30 and J usage is TRBJ1-1; the D gene is possibly TRBD1 (5 bases). V was trimmed by 3 bases and J by 10 bases, leaving 12 bases between them. Germline-derived CDR1 and CDR2 are GTSNPN and SVGIG (reference sequence). The CDR3 length is 11 residues. The DNA of the CDR3 is TGTGCCTGGAGCGAACAGGTGGGAGCTTTCTTT. Its translation: CAWSEQVGAFF.

This clone was seen a handful of times. The gene calls are TRBV3-1 (or the pseudogene TRBV3-2) and TRBJ2-7; TRBD1 agrees at 8 bases. This CDR3 has 15 residues. Germline CDR1 reads LGHDT; CDR2 reads YNNKEL (reference sequence). V lost 1 base to trimming and J lost 4 bases; unmatched junction nucleotides: 6. As DNA, the CDR3 is TGTGCCAGCAGCCAAGCAATCCAGGGGGCTTACGAGCAGTACTTC. Its translation: CASSQAIQGAYEQYF.

There are a few counts of this clone. J is TRBJ1-2 and V is TRBV9, with D possibly being TRBD1 (5 bases). CDR1 and CDR2 (germline): SGDLS, YYNGEE. CDR3 length: 15 residues. Trimming took 0 bases from V and 8 from J, leaving 17 bases between them. For the CDR3, the DNA is TGTGCCAGCAGCGTAGCTGCGGGACGAAACCAGGGCTACACCTTC. Residues: CASSVAAGRNQGYTF.

The genes are TRBV2 and TRBJ1-2; no clear D gene. V was trimmed by 2 bases and J by 1 base, leaving 8 bases between them. Germline V gene lookup returns CDR1 SNHLY and CDR2 FYNNEI. This CDR3 has 14 amino acids. The CDR3 DNA is TGTGCCAGCAGTGAAATGGGAGGTAACTATGGCTACACCTTC. Translated, it gives CASSEMGGNYGYTF.

The chain has TRBV18 and TRBJ2-2; the D is unclear. The CDR3 contains 14 residues. In germline, CDR1 is KGHSH, CDR2 LQKENI. The V end was cut by 4 bases, the J end by 4 bases, with 10 bases between. CDR3 nucleotide sequence: TGTGCCAGCTCACGAGGTAGTGGCACCGGGGAGCTGTTTTTT. This sequence encodes CASSRGSGTGELFF.

This clone was observed a handful of times. The chain combines TRBV7-9 with TRBJ2-2; tentatively, D is TRBD2 (5 bases). Germline CDR1 SEHNR, CDR2 FQNEAQ (reference sequence). Deletions cut 5 bases from V and 3 bases from J, with 16 bases between. The CDR3 covers 16 residues. The CDR3 spells CASSPRGSDHTGELFF. Here the CDR3 DNA reads TGTGCCAGCAGCCCCCGGGGTAGCGATCACACCGGGGAGCTGTTTTTT.

The chain joins TRBV19 to TRBJ1-5; D perhaps matches TRBD1 (5 bases). CDR3 length: 14 amino acids. The germline V gene has CDR1 LNHDA and CDR2 SQIVND (reference sequence). Trimming stripped 5 bases from V and 1 base from J, with 9 bases between. The CDR3 bases are TGTGCCAGTAGTCTGGGGCTAAGCAATCAGCCCCAGCATTTT. It codes for CASSLGLSNQPQHF.

This clone was picked up a small number of times. V is TRBV11-1 and J is TRBJ2-1; 7 nucleotides agree with TRBD1. The CDR3 covers 14 residues. CDR1 is SGHAT and CDR2 is FQDESV in the germline V gene (reference sequence). J gave up 5 bases and V 1 base, and 2 bases lay outside the gene matches. The CDR3 nucleotides are TGTGCCAGCAGCTTAGACAGGGGTAACAATGAGCAGTTCTTC. Translated: CASSLDRGNNEQFF. The full variable domain, its missing parts supplied by reference TRBV11-1 and TRBJ2-1, is EAEVAQSPRYKITEKSQAVAFWCDPISGHATLYWYRQILGQGPELLVQFQDESVVDDSQLPKDRFSAERLKGVDSTLKIQPAELGDSAMYLCASSLDRGNNEQFFGPGTRLTVL.

The chain uses TRBV11-2 and TRBJ2-5, with no clear D. Germline V gene lookup returns CDR1 SGHAT and CDR2 FQNNGV. This CDR3 is 14 amino acids long. The V end lost 0 bases, the J end lost 2 bases, and 7 bases lay between the germline ends. CDR3 DNA sequence: TGTGCCAGCAGCTTAGACCCCACACAAGAGACCCAGTACTTC. It encodes CASSLDPTQETQYF.

The genes are TRBV2 and TRBJ2-5; maybe TRBD1 (6 bases). The germline V gene has CDR1 SNHLY and CDR2 FYNNEI. The CDR3 sequence is 14 residues long. The germline V and J ends were trimmed by 6 bases and 1 base, with 12 bases remaining between them. The CDR3, as DNA: TGTGCCAGCAGGGTTACAGGGCTCCAAGAGACCCAGTACTTC. This gives the protein CASRVTGLQETQYF.